The 5 T cell receptor beta chains reported below all come from one sample, sequenced in a study of CD8+ T cells in alopecia areata. Sample treatment: oral pan-JAK inhibitor, 5-10 mg twice daily. RNA extraction and reverse transcription yielded cDNA as sequencing template. Using immunoSEQ multiplex PCR, the repertoire was profiled, and TCRdb retains in-frame clones only, with some absent. There are approximately 280,000 clones in the sample; roughly 60% occur only once, and about 1.7% lies in the top ten. Sample: CD4+ T cells sorted from blood, taken at week 24, from a patient treated with tofacitinib. The source is a human donor with alopecia areata.

V is TRBV29-1 and J is TRBJ1-1; tentative D call: TRBD1 (6 bases). The CDR3 totals 12 residues. Trimming removed 6 bases at V and 5 bases at J, with 13 bases between. In germline, CDR1 is SQVTM, CDR2 ANQGSEA. The CDR3, as DNA: TGCAGCGTCGTCGGGGGGGCGACTGAAGCTTTCTTT. Residues: CSVVGGATEAFF.

With respect to this clone: This specimen includes other DNA sequences encoding the same CDR3. The V gene is TRBV30, the J gene TRBJ2-7; D might be TRBD2 (6 bases). Germline V lookup: CDR1 GTSNPN, CDR2 SVGIG (reference sequence). The CDR3 covers 12 residues. V lost 0 bases and J 4 bases, leaving 7 bases between the germline ends. For the CDR3, the DNA is TGTGCCTGGAGTGTGGGACTTTACGAGCAGTACTTC. It yields the protein CAWSVGLYEQYF.

The chain is built from TRBV27 and TRBJ1-6, with D possibly matching TRBD1 (5 bases). The germline V and J ends were trimmed by 3 bases and 4 bases, with 16 bases remaining between them. Germline V gives CDR1 MNHEY, CDR2 SMNVEV (reference sequence). There are 17 residues in the CDR3. CDR3 in DNA: TGTGCCAGCAGTTTTGATCAACAGGCGCCGTATAATTCACCCCTCCACTTT. This sequence encodes CASSFDQQAPYNSPLHF.

This chain joins TRBV4-3 and TRBJ1-2, with D perhaps matching TRBD1 (5 bases). Per germline, CDR1 LGHNA and CDR2 YSLEER. Trimming removed 1 base at V and 4 bases at J, with 7 bases between. The CDR3 has 13 residues. This chain's CDR3 is CASSQAGGYGYTF. CDR3 sequence (DNA): TGCGCCAGCAGCCAAGCTGGGGGCTATGGCTACACCTTC.

V gene TRBV5-6 combines with J gene TRBJ2-7; D is unresolved. The V and J ends lost 3 bases and 1 base respectively, with 2 bases between them. The germline gives CDR1 SGHDT, CDR2 YYEEEE. This CDR3 contains 11 residues. Written as DNA, the CDR3 is TGTGCCAGCAGCTGGTCCTACGAGCAGTACTTC. Translating it yields CASSWSYEQYF.